A single TCR beta chain is shown here with its context. The antigen is not known. The data were taken from a study of cytomegalovirus exposure and HLA in healthy donors. Study-wide findings and caveats: As a later analysis showed, a missense DCLRE1C variant was linked to trimming of TCR beta V- and J-genes. Sequencing likely generated an artifact that appeared as a cluster of highly shared sequence variants. A later analysis, which compared TCR beta chains of equal frequency, found the HLA-associated ones more clonally expanded. The study had only CMV serostatus as immune exposure information.

13 Jbeta primers and 60 Vbeta primers were used for the PCR. The table came from immunoSEQ multiplex PCR; TCRdb's copy has only in-frame clones and leaves some out. The sample consists of 100,000 to 150,000 clones, around 83% of them appearing once. This CDR3 contains 17 residues. V lost 4 bases and J lost 2, with 17 bases in between. CDR1 and CDR2 (germline): MGHRA, YSYEKL. The clonotype comes from a girl aged 2-10 years in good health and CMV-seronegative. The material sequenced was PBMCs. The genes are TRBV4-1 and TRBJ2-2; D possibly corresponds to TRBD2 (5 bases). CDR3 coding DNA: TGCGCCAGCAGCCCGGGTTGGGAGCCCAGAAACACCGGGGAGCTGTTTTTT. It translates to CASSPGWEPRNTGELFF.